This T cell receptor (beta chain) originates from a study of cytomegalovirus exposure and HLA in healthy donors. Donors were ostensibly healthy at sampling, although undocumented immune exposures were probable. Notes on this clone: Its antigen is not identified.

The CDR3 has 14 residues. The germline gives CDR1 MNHNS, CDR2 SASEGT. V trimming: 5 bases; J trimming: 6 bases; junction bases outside the gene matches: 5. Use of 60 Vbeta and 13 Jbeta primers characterized the PCR. The data were produced by immunoSEQ multiplex PCR, yet TCRdb's version contains in-frame clones alone and is incomplete. The sample comprises approximately 100,000 clones, roughly 79% of which are singletons, and 3.5% to 5% rests with the top ten. Study-level results: In vitro work confirmed that a few CMV-associated chains recognize CMV antigens. TCR beta chains associated with HLA were, in a later analysis, more clonally expanded than equally common others.

This sequence originates from a man between 40 and 49 years old in good health and CMV-seronegative. The chain joins TRBV6-1 to TRBJ1-4; TRBD1 matches at 8 bases. The specimen was PBMCs. For the CDR3, the DNA is TGTGCCAGCAGTCCCAGGGGGCATTATGAAAAACTGTTTTTT. Protein product: CASSPRGHYEKLFF.